The clone carrying this T cell receptor beta chain was seen more than once but under ten times. These data come from a study of blood T cells in healthy people across ages. Together with a sample-barcoded 5' primer, a J-beta primer mix was included in a second PCR lasting about 6 to 11 cycles. TCRdb used MiXCR to reprocess the 5' RACE reads, holding one entry per CDR3 protein. The sample carries more than 800,000 distinct CDR3 sequences, under 55% recorded once. Trimming took off 2 bases at V and 2 bases at J, with 12 bases between the two ends. This CDR3 is built from 15 residues. The J gene is TRBJ2-5, the V gene TRBV12-3 or TRBV12-4; unclear D gene. The material sequenced was blood. This receptor was taken from a woman aged 55-70 years in good health. This CDR3 reads CASSLRFAVQETQYF. CDR3 nucleotides: TGTGCCAGCAGTTTAAGGTTTGCGGTACAAGAGACCCAGTACTTC.